The clone carrying this T cell receptor (beta chain) was detected ten times or more. In TCRdb, the 5' RACE reads were re-called with MiXCR into one record per CDR3 protein. The top ten hold less than 3% of the sample, which has about 87,000 distinct CDR3 sequences, around 3.6% seen once. The data belong to a study of neurological immune-mediated disorders. The CDR3 runs to 16 residues. The germline V gene encodes CDR1 SQVTM and CDR2 ANQGSEA. The V and J ends lost 2 bases and 1 base respectively, with 14 bases between them. V gene TRBV29-1 combines with J gene TRBJ2-2; perhaps D is TRBD1 or TRBD2 (5 bases each). Sample: PBMCs. This TCR came from a woman between 50 and 59 years old with multiple sclerosis. The CDR3 reads CSVESRGVENTGELFF. CDR3 DNA sequence: TGCAGCGTTGAATCTAGAGGGGTTGAGAACACCGGGGAGCTGTTTTTT.